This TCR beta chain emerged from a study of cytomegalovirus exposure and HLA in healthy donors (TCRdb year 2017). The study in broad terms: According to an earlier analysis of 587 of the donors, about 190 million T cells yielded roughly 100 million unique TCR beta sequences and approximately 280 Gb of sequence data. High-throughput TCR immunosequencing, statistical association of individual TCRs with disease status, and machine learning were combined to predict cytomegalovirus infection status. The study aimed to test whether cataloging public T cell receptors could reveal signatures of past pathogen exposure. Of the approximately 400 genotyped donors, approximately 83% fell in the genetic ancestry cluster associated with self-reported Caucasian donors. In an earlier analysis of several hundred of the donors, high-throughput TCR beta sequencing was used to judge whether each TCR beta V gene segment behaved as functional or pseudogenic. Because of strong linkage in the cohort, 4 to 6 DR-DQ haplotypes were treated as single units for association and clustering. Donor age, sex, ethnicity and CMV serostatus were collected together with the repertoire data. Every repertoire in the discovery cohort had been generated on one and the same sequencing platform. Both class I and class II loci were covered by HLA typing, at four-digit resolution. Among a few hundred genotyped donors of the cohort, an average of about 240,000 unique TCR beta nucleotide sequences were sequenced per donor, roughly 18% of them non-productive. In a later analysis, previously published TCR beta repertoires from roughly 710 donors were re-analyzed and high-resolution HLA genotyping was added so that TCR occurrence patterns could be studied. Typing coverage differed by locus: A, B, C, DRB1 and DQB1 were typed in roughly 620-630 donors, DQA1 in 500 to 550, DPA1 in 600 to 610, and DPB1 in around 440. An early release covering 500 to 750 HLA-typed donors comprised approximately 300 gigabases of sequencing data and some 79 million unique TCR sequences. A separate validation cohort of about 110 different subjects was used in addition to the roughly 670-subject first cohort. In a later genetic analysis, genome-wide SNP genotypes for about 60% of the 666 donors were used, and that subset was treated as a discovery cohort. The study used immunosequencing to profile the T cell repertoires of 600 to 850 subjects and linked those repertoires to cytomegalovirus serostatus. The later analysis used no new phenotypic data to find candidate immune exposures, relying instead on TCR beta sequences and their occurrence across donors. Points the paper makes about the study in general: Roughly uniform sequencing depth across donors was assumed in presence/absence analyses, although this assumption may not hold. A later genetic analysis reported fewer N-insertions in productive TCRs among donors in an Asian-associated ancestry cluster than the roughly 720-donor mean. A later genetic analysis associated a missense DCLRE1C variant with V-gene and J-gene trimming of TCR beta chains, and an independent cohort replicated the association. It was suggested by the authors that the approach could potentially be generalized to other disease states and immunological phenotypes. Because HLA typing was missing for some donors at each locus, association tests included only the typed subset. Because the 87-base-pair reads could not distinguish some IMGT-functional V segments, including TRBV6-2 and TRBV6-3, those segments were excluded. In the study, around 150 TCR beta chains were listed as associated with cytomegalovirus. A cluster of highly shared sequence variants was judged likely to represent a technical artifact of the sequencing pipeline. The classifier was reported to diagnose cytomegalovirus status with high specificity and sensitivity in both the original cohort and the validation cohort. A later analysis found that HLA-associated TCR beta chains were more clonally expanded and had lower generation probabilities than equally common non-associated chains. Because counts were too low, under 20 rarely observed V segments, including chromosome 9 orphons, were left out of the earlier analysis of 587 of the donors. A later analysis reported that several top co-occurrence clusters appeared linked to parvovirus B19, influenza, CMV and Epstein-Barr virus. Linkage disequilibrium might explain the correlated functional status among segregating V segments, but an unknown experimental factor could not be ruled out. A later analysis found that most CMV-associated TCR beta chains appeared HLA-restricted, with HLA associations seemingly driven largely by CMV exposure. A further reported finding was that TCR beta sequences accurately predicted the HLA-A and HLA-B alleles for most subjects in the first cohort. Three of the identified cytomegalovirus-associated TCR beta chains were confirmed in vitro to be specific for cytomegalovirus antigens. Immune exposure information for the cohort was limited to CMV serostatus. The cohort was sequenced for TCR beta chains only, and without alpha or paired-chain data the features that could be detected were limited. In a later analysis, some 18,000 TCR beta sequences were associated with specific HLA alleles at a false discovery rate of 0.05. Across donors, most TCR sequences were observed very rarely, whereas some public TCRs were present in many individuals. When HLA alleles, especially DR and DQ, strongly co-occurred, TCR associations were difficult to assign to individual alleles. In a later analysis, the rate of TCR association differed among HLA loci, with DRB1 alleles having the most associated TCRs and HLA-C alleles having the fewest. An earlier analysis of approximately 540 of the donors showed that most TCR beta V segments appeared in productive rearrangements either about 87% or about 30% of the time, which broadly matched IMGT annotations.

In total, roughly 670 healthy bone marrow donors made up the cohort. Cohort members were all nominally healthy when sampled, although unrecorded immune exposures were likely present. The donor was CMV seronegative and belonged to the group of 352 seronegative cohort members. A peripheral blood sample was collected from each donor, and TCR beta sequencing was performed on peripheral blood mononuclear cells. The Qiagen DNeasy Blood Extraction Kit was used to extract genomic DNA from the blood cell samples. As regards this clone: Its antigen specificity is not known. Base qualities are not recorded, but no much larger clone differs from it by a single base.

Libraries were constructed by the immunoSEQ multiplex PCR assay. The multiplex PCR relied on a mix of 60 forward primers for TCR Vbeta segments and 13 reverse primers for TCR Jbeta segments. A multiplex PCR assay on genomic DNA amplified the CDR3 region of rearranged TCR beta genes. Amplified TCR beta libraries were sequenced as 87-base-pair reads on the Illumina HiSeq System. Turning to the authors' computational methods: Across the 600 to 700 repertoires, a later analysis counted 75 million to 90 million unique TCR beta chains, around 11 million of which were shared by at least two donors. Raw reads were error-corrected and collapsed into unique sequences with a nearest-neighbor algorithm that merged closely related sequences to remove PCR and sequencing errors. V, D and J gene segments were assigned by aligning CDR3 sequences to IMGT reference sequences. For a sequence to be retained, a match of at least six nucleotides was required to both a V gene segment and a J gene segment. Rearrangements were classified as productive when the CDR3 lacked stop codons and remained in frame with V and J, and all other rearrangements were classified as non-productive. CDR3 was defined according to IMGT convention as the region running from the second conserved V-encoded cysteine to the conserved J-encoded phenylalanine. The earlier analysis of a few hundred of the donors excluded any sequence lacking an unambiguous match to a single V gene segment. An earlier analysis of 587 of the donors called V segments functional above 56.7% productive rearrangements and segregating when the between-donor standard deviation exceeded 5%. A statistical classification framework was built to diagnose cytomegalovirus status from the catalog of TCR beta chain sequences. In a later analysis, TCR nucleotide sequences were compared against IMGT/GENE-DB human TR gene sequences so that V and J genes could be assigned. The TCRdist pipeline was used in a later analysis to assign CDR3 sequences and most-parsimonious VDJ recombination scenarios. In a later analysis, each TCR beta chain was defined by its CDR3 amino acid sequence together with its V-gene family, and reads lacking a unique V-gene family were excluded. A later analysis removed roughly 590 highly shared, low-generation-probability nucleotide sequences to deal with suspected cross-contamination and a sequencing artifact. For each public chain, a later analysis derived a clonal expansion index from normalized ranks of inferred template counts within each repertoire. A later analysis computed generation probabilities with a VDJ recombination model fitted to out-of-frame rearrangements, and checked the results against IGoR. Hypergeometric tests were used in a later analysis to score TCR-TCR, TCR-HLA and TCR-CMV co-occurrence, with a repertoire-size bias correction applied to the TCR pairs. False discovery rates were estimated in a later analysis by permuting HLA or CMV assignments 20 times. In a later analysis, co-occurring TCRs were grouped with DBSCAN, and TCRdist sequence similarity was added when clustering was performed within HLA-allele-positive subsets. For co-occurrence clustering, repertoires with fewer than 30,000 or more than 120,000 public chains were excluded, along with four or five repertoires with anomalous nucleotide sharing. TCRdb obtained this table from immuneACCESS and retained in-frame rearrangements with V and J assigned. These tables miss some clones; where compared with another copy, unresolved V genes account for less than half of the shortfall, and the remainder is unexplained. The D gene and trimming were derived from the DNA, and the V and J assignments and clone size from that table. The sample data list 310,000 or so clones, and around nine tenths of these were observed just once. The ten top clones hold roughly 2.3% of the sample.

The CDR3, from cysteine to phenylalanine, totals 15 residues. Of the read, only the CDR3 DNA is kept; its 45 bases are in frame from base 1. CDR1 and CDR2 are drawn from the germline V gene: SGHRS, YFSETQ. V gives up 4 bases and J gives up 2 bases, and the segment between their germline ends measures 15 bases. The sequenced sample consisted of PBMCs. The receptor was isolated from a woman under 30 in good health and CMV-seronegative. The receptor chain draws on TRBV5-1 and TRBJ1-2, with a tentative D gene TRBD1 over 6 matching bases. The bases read TGCGCCAGCAGCCCCGGGACAAACCCAAACTATGGCTACACCTTC. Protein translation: CASSPGTNPNYGYTF.